This is a list of T cell receptor beta chains from one sample in a study of response to subunit inactivated influenza vaccine. TCRdb fed the RT-PCR reads into MiXCR, producing one record per CDR3 protein. The repertoire holds approximately 170,000 distinct CDR3 sequences, with about 12% as singletons. These data were likewise used in another study, on T cells expressing NK-cell markers.

The material sequenced was CD8+ T cells sorted from PBMCs, taken approximately 13 days after vaccination. The origin of the receptors is a man aged 45 to 65 who received an inactivated influenza vaccine. The CDR3 runs from the conserved cysteine through the conserved F or W. A D gene is named only where the DNA matches it firmly. Expanded clones are given a class, and other clones once, few, many or no size at all.

CDR3 protein: CASSLADRRFYNEQFF
CDR3 DNA: TGTGCCAGCAGCTTGGCCGACCGCCGATTTTACAATGAGCAGTTCTTC
D gene: NA
V gene: TRBV5-5
clone size: NA
J gene: TRBJ2-1
CDR3 length: 16

CDR3 protein: CASSQDLSGLSTDTQYF
CDR3 DNA: TGCGCCAGCAGCCAAGATTTATCGGGGCTTAGCACAGATACGCAGTATTTT
D gene: NA
V gene: TRBV4-1
clone size: few
J gene: TRBJ2-3
CDR3 length: 17

CDR3 protein: CASSLAGYDGNTIYF
CDR3 DNA: TGTGCCAGCAGCTTAGCAGGGTATGATGGAAACACCATATATTTT
D gene: NA
V gene: TRBV7-9
clone size: NA
J gene: TRBJ1-3
CDR3 length: 15

CDR3 protein: CASSYFPSGSSYEQYF
CDR3 DNA: TGTGCCAGCAGTTACTTCCCTAGCGGCAGCTCCTACGAGCAGTACTTC
D gene: TRBD2
V gene: TRBV6-5
clone size: NA
J gene: TRBJ2-7
CDR3 length: 16

CDR3 protein: CASTSLIQRNTGELFF
CDR3 DNA: TGTGCCAGCACCTCCCTTATCCAGCGGAACACCGGGGAGCTGTTTTTT
D gene: NA
V gene: TRBV6-1
clone size: NA
J gene: TRBJ2-2
CDR3 length: 16

CDR3 protein: CASSLGNNQPQHF
CDR3 DNA: TGCGCCAGCAGTTTAGGGAACAATCAGCCCCAGCATTTT
D gene: NA
V gene: TRBV10-2
clone size: many
J gene: TRBJ1-5
CDR3 length: 13

CDR3 protein: CSAGSTEFHSYNEQFF
CDR3 DNA: TGCAGTGCTGGTTCGACAGAATTTCACTCCTACAATGAGCAGTTCTTC
D gene: NA
V gene: TRBV20-1
clone size: NA
J gene: TRBJ2-1
CDR3 length: 16

CDR3 protein: CASSLLGGAGNEQFF
CDR3 DNA: TGTGCCAGCAGCCTTCTGGGGGGGGCTGGAAATGAGCAGTTCTTC
D gene: NA
V gene: TRBV7-9
clone size: many
J gene: TRBJ2-1
CDR3 length: 15

CDR3 protein: CASSLGSGSGGYGYTF
CDR3 DNA: TGTGCCAGCAGCTTAGGGTCTGGCTCGGGAGGCTATGGCTACACCTTC
D gene: NA
V gene: TRBV13
clone size: NA
J gene: TRBJ1-2
CDR3 length: 16

CDR3 protein: CSVEELDKYQETQYF
CDR3 DNA: TGCAGCGTTGAAGAGTTGGACAAATACCAAGAGACCCAGTACTTC
D gene: NA
V gene: TRBV29-1
clone size: few
J gene: TRBJ2-5
CDR3 length: 15